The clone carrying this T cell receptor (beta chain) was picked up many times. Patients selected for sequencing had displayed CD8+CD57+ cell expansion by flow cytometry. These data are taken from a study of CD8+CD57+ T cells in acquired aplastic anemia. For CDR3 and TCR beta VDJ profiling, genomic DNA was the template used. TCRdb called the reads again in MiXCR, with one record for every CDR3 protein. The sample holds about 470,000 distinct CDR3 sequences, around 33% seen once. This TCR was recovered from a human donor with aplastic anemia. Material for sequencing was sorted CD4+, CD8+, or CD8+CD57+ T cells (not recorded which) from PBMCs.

CDR3 sequence reads: CASSSGTGGRDTQYF. In DNA, the CDR3 is TGTGCCAGCAGCTCCGGGACAGGGGGCAGGGATACGCAGTATTTT. The chain links TRBV2 to TRBJ2-3; 12 bases fit TRBD1. The length of the CDR3 is 15 residues. J gave up 6 bases and V 6 bases, and 7 bases lay outside the gene matches. Germline CDR1 SNHLY, CDR2 FYNNEI. Full variable domain (missing parts from reference TRBV2 and TRBJ2-3): EPEVTQTPSHQVTQMGQEVILRCVPISNHLYFYWYRQILGQKVEFLVSFYNNEISEKSEIFDDQFSVERPDGSNFTLKIRSTKLEDSAMYFCASSSGTGGRDTQYFGPGTRLTVL.